These 15 T cell receptor beta chains were all obtained from the same sample, sequenced in a study of shared clonotypes between healthy human individuals. Sequenced by immunoSEQ multiplex PCR; TCRdb stores in-frame clones only, minus some. This table has 2 million to 2.5 million clones, roughly 90% appearing once. Sample: naive CD4+ T cells from PBMCs. Subset given: CD45RA+ positively selected. The receptors here all came from a man aged 18-30 years in good health. Some clones in this sample may be carry-over from other donors' samples.

This chain joins TRBV21-1 and TRBJ1-5; the table's D gene call, TRBD1, was not cross checked with the DNA. TRBV21-1 is labeled a pseudogene. The CDR3 runs to 15 residues. The CDR3 region has the DNA TGTGCCAGCAGGGCAGAACCTTATAGCAATCAGCCCCAGCATTTT. Translation gives CASRAEPYSNQPQHF.

The chain has TRBV9 and TRBJ2-2; maybe TRBD2 (6 bases). This CDR3 is built from 16 residues. Germline V CDR1 and CDR2: SGDLS, YYNGEE. The V end lost 0 bases, the J end lost 5 bases, and 14 bases lay between the germline ends. This CDR3 reads CASSVDRGTYTGELFF. The CDR3 DNA reads as TGTGCCAGCAGCGTAGATCGCGGGACGTATACCGGGGAGCTGTTTTTT.

In its sample, this clone was seen once. The CDR3 DNA reads as TGTGCCAGCAGTTTAAGACTGCCGGCGAACACCGGGGAGCTGTTTTTT. This encodes CASSLRLPANTGELFF. The chain uses TRBV27 and TRBJ2-2; D remains unclear. Trimming took off 2 bases at V and 0 bases at J, with 10 bases between the two ends. Germline lookup yields CDR1 MNHEY and CDR2 SMNVEV (reference sequence). The CDR3 length is 16 residues.

The chain employs TRBV5-1 and TRBJ2-1, with TRBD2 matching 7 bases. Germline V CDR1 and CDR2: SGHRS, YFSETQ. The CDR3 sequence is 16 residues long. V lost 4 bases, J lost 7 bases, and 14 bases stayed unmatched. The CDR3 region has the DNA TGCGCCAGCAGCCACCAAAACCCGGGAGGATTTAATGAGCAGTTCTTC. Its translation is CASSHQNPGGFNEQFF.

The rearrangement uses TRBV14 and TRBJ2-7, with D perhaps TRBD2 (5 bases). This CDR3 has 15 residues. V was pared by 1 base and J by 3 bases, with 13 bases between. Germline V gives CDR1 SGHDN, CDR2 FVKESK. CDR3 in DNA: TGTGCCAGCAGCCAAGGAAGCGGCGGTTTCTACGAGCAGTACTTC. Amino acids: CASSQGSGGFYEQYF.

The chain combines TRBV7-3 with TRBJ1-1; D possibly corresponds to TRBD1 (6 bases). The germline V and J ends were trimmed by 6 bases and 7 bases, with 18 bases remaining between them. The CDR3 length is 14 residues. The V gene's germline CDR1 is SGHTA and CDR2 FQGTGA. This CDR3 reads CASSQSTGGREAFF. The CDR3 DNA is TGTGCCAGCAGTCAGTCGACAGGCGGGCGTGAAGCTTTCTTT.

The chain employs TRBV6-4 and TRBJ2-2, with 9 nucleotides matching TRBD2. Looked up from germline, CDR1 is MRHNA and CDR2 is SNTAGT. The V segment lost 5 bases and the J segment 7 bases; nucleotides outside the gene matches: 8. CDR3 size: 15 residues. CDR3 region: CASSPGLAKGGELFF. CDR3 in DNA: TGTGCCAGCAGTCCCGGACTAGCGAAGGGCGGGGAGCTGTTTTTT.

This sequence joins TRBV11-2 and TRBJ2-1; 7 bases fit TRBD2. There are 18 residues in the CDR3. Per germline, CDR1 SGHAT and CDR2 FQNNGV. Unmatched junction bases numbered 16, after V lost 4 bases and J lost 4 bases. CDR3 sequence (DNA): TGTGCCAGCAGCTCAGGACTAGTCCCTATGAGCGGGTACAATGAGCAGTTCTTC. It is translated as CASSSGLVPMSGYNEQFF.

The V and J genes are TRBV5-1 and TRBJ2-5; TRBD2 matches 13 bases. The germline V gene encodes CDR1 SGHRS and CDR2 YFSETQ. The CDR3 covers 16 residues. Germline trimming cut 4 bases from V and 5 bases from J; bases unmatched to any gene: 8. The CDR3 is CASSGGTSGEGETQYF. CDR3 DNA: TGCGCCAGCAGCGGGGGGACTAGCGGGGAAGGGGAGACCCAGTACTTC.

On this clone: A much larger clone differs by one base, so this may be a read error. This rearrangement joins TRBV7-9 to TRBJ2-3, with D possibly called TRBD1 or TRBD2 (5 bases each). V gave up 3 bases and J gave up 4 bases, with 5 bases separating them. This CDR3 is 12 amino acids long. Germline values: CDR1 SEHNR, CDR2 FQNEAQ (reference sequence). CDR3 region: CASSLGADTQYF. The CDR3 nucleotides are TGTGCCAGCAGCTTGGGGGCAGATACGCAGTATTTT.

With respect to this clone: This sample also contains other DNA sequences that code for the same CDR3. The chain combines TRBV7-9 with TRBJ1-3; unclear D gene. Trimming removed 5 bases from V and 0 bases from J, with 5 bases in between. Germline CDR1 SEHNR, CDR2 FQNEAQ (reference sequence). The CDR3 loop spans 13 amino acids. DNA for the CDR3: TGTGCCAGCAGCCGGGACTCTGGAAACACCATATATTTT. Its translation: CASSRDSGNTIYF.

This sequence joins TRBV28 and TRBJ1-2, with a tentative D call TRBD1 (6 bases). The CDR3 is made up of 16 amino acids. The germline gives CDR1 MDHEN, CDR2 SYDVKM. V lost 2 bases to trimming and J lost 6 bases, with 19 bases between them. This chain's CDR3 is CASSLGGGGLLNGYTF. The CDR3 DNA reads as TGTGCCAGCAGTTTAGGGGGTGGGGGCCTATTGAATGGCTACACCTTC.

V gene TRBV11-2 combines with J gene TRBJ2-7; weak D call: TRBD1 (6 bases). CDR1 and CDR2 (germline): SGHAT, FQNNGV. The CDR3 length is 13 residues. Deletions cut 5 bases from V and 3 bases from J, with 11 bases between. The CDR3 sequence is CASSPQGYYEQYF. DNA for the CDR3: TGTGCCAGCAGCCCACAGGGATACTACGAGCAGTACTTC.

The V and J genes are TRBV13 and TRBJ2-7; D is unresolved. The CDR3 is made up of 15 amino acids. Germline lookup yields CDR1 PRHDT and CDR2 FYEKMQ (reference sequence). The germline V and J ends were trimmed by 5 bases and 2 bases, with 16 bases remaining between them. DNA for the CDR3: TGTGCCAGCAGCATCCCCGGCGGACGGGCCTACGAGCAGTACTTC. Translation gives CASSIPGGRAYEQYF.

Remarks on this clone: The sample holds other DNA sequences that translate to the same CDR3. V and J are TRBV5-1 and TRBJ2-1; 14 positions agree with TRBD2. Per germline, CDR1 SGHRS and CDR2 YFSETQ. V gave up 4 bases and J gave up 4 bases; unmatched junction bases: 4. The CDR3 loop spans 16 amino acids. CDR3 loop: CASSLRTSGGYNEQFF. DNA for the CDR3: TGCGCCAGCAGCCTCCGGACTAGCGGGGGGTACAATGAGCAGTTCTTC.